A selection of T cell receptor beta chains follows, all from one sample in a study of cytomegalovirus exposure and HLA in healthy donors. Assay used: immunoSEQ multiplex PCR; TCRdb lists only in-frame clones, some missing. Of around 66,000 clones listed, 95% to 98% were seen once; the top ten hold around 1.5%. The sample taken for sequencing was PBMCs. The receptors were gathered from a woman aged 18-29 years in good health and CMV-seropositive. Each CDR3 is given with its conserved first and last residue. A D gene is named only where the DNA matches it firmly.

D gene | J gene | V gene | CDR3 protein
TRBD2 | TRBJ2-7 | TRBV6-1 | CASSEGAGAPYEQYF
- | TRBJ1-1 | TRBV19 | CASRTSTLVPGDTEAFF
TRBD2 | TRBJ2-7 | TRBV18 | CASSPASGRYEQYF
- | TRBJ1-5 | TRBV10-3 | CAISEEEPNQPQHF
TRBD1 | TRBJ2-7 | TRBV5-3 | CARSPDRGTDEQYF
- | TRBJ2-5 | TRBV19 | CASSRRYQETQYF
- | TRBJ1-4 | TRBV6-5 | CASSYGPLRGEKLFF
TRBD2 | TRBJ2-1 | TRBV27 | CASSPGLAGVEQFF
TRBD1 | TRBJ1-2 | TRBV5-5 | CASSRTGGSTFYGYTF
TRBD1 | TRBJ2-1 | TRBV6-5 | CASAGTGGNEQFF
- | TRBJ2-3 | TRBV5-1 | CASSLVRDTGLGTQYF
- | TRBJ2-2 | TRBV5-4 | CASLDRRRSGELFF
TRBD2 | TRBJ2-3 | TRBV5-5 | CASSGGLAGVGGTQYF
- | TRBJ1-5 | TRBV7-9 | CASSLASANQPQHF
- | TRBJ2-7 | TRBV6-1 | CASSETHGLWGAPGEQYF
- | TRBJ1-1 | TRBV5-6 | CASSSTDWGNTEAFF
TRBD2 | TRBJ2-2 | TRBV10-2 | CASSVLAGGSTGELFF
TRBD1 | TRBJ2-5 | TRBV5-1 | CASTTGTANSYQETQYF
- | TRBJ2-1 | TRBV9 | CASSVGQGGSDEQFF
- | TRBJ2-3 | TRBV7-2 | CASSPVGSRPDTQYF
TRBD1 | TRBJ1-1 | TRBV6-4 | CASRAGTANTEAFF
TRBD1 | TRBJ1-2 | TRBV19 | CASSSPIRGQGYGYTF
- | TRBJ2-1 | TRBV5-1 | CASSFRGSYNEQFF
- | TRBJ2-4 | TRBV6-1 | CASSEAPRGRENIQYF
TRBD1 | TRBJ2-1 | TRBV28 | CASRKTGGYEQFF
- | TRBJ2-1 | TRBV9 | CASSGNEGRYNEQFF
- | TRBJ1-1 | TRBV6-5 | CASSTVTRFTEAFF
TRBD1 | TRBJ2-1 | TRBV19 | CASSPGGWEQFF
- | TRBJ1-1 | TRBV6-1 | CASVRGTEAFF
TRBD1 | TRBJ1-1 | TRBV7-6 | CASSLVTGAMNTEAFF
TRBD1 | TRBJ1-2 | TRBV9 | CASSRDRDDGYTF
- | TRBJ1-2 | TRBV20-1 | CSATENYGYTF
TRBD1 | TRBJ2-7 | TRBV28 | CASRGQLWEQYF
TRBD2 | TRBJ2-5 | TRBV5-1 | CASSLLASGTETQYF
- | TRBJ2-1 | TRBV18 | CASSPGINNFNEQFF
TRBD1 | TRBJ2-2 | TRBV28 | CASSSGQVVLHFTGELFF
- | TRBJ1-1 | TRBV28 | CASSLPYREWGTEAFF
TRBD1 | TRBJ1-2 | TRBV5-6 | CASSIGTAILGYTF
- | TRBJ1-5 | TRBV19 | CASSTRAASNQPQHF
TRBD1 | TRBJ1-2 | TRBV5-5 | CASSYSSDRRDGYTF
TRBD1 | TRBJ2-7 | TRBV6-1 | CASSRDRAYEQYF
TRBD1 | TRBJ2-7 | TRBV5-8 | CASSGMTQGKSYEQYF
- | TRBJ2-1 | TRBV4-1 | CASSQDLSANEQFF